These 32 T cell receptor beta chains came from one sample sequenced in a study of T cells after yellow fever vaccination. Via MiXCR, TCRdb re-called the 5' RACE reads, giving one row per CDR3 protein. In the table there are almost 600,000 distinct CDR3 sequences, 13% of which are singletons. Sample: PBMCs, taken on the day of the yellow fever booster vaccination. Receptor source: a man aged 30-40 years who received the YFV17D yellow fever vaccine.

The chain recombines TRBV6-5 with TRBJ2-2, with TRBD2 identical over 9 bases. Germline CDR1 reads MNHEY; CDR2 reads SVGAGI. This CDR3 is built from 17 residues. V lost 0 bases and J lost 5; bases outside the gene matches: 7. CDR3 amino acids: CASSYSIVLAGTGELFF. CDR3 nucleotide sequence: TGTGCCAGCAGTTACTCGATAGTCCTAGCGGGGACCGGGGAGCTGTTTTTT.

This clonotype was observed a handful of times. The J gene is TRBJ2-4, the V gene TRBV20-1; tentative D call: TRBD2 (6 bases). CDR3 length: 18 residues. The germline V and J ends were trimmed by 7 bases and 0 bases, with 25 bases remaining between them. Per the germline V gene, CDR1 is DFQATT and CDR2 is SNEGSKA (reference sequence). CDR3: CSVSKRALEGLAKNIQYF. CDR3 bases: TGCAGTGTTTCGAAGCGGGCACTTGAGGGACTAGCCAAAAACATTCAGTACTTC.

The chain employs TRBV7-2 and TRBJ2-3; TRBD1 matches 9 bases. This CDR3 has 15 residues. J was trimmed by 3 bases and V by 7 bases; bases with no gene match: 8. CDR1 is SGHTA and CDR2 is FQGNSA in the germline V gene. CDR3 region: CASTPQGARTDTQYF. CDR3 coding DNA: TGTGCCAGCACCCCACAGGGGGCGCGGACAGATACGCAGTATTTT.

This clonotype has only a few counts. CDR3 nucleotides: TGTGCCAGCAGCCGACCTAGGTGGTGGGGGAGCTACACCTTC. Translation gives CASSRPRWWGSYTF. This chain links TRBV7-2 with TRBJ1-2; TRBD1 is a possible D gene (5 bases). CDR3 size: 14 residues. Between the trimmed V and J ends, which lost 5 bases and 9 bases, there was a span of 19 bases. Germline V lookup: CDR1 SGHTA, CDR2 FQGNSA.

This clonotype came up a few times. The J gene is TRBJ2-7, the V gene TRBV29-1, with 12 positions matching TRBD2. J lost 2 bases, V lost 7 bases, and 3 bases had no gene match. Germline V CDR1 and CDR2: SQVTM, ANQGSEA. The CDR3 has 13 amino acids. The CDR3 nucleotides read TGCAGCGCTAGCGGGAGGGGAACCTACGAGCAGTACTTC. Amino acids: CSASGRGTYEQYF.

The V call is TRBV18, the J call TRBJ2-2; TRBD2 is a possible D gene (5 bases). V gave up 2 bases and J gave up 6 bases, with 7 bases separating them. The V gene's germline CDR1 is KGHSH and CDR2 LQKENI. The CDR3 sequence is 13 residues long. The chain's CDR3 is CASSPEGPGELFF. The CDR3 bases are TGTGCCAGCTCACCAGAGGGTCCCGGGGAGCTGTTTTTT.

The V gene is TRBV20-1, the J gene TRBJ2-4; D call uncertain. Germline V gene lookup returns CDR1 DFQATT and CDR2 SNEGSKA (reference sequence). The V gene lost 3 bases and the J gene lost 0 bases, with 12 bases spanning the gap. The CDR3 is 15 amino acids. In DNA form, the CDR3 reads TGCAGTGCTAGCCCCCTTGTATTAGCCAAAAACATTCAGTACTTC. Its translation is CSASPLVLAKNIQYF.

CDR3 protein: CASRRNTIYF. The CDR3 DNA reads TGTGCCAGCAGGCGGAACACCATATATTTT. The chain carries TRBV12-3 or TRBV12-4 and TRBJ1-3; the D is unclear. Trimming removed 6 bases at V and 7 bases at J, with 4 bases between. This CDR3 has 10 amino acids.

The rearrangement uses TRBV28 and TRBJ1-4; D call uncertain. The germline CDR1 and CDR2 sequences are MDHEN and SYDVKM. V was clipped by 4 bases and J by 7 bases, with 16 bases between them. The CDR3 loop spans 15 amino acids. CDR3: CASSSRPDRGEKLFF. Here the CDR3 DNA reads TGTGCCAGCAGTTCTCGGCCCGACCGGGGTGAAAAACTGTTTTTT.

The chain is built from TRBV11-2 and TRBJ2-1; 10 positions agree with TRBD2. CDR3 size: 14 residues. V gave up 5 bases and J gave up 8 bases; unmatched junction bases: 6. CDR1 is SGHAT, CDR2 FQNNGV, per germline. CDR3: CASSLSGRSHEQFF. CDR3 nucleotide sequence: TGTGCCAGCAGCCTTAGCGGGAGGTCCCATGAGCAGTTCTTC.

This clonotype has only a few counts. The chain has TRBV29-1 and TRBJ2-7; D is ambiguous. The CDR3 sequence is 14 residues long. CDR1 is SQVTM and CDR2 is ANQGSEA in the germline V gene. Trimming cost V 1 base and J 2 bases, with 12 bases left between them. CDR3 region: CSVEVAGSPYEQYF. The CDR3 coding sequence is TGCAGCGTTGAAGTAGCTGGTAGCCCCTACGAGCAGTACTTC.

This clonotype was seen a handful of times. The rearrangement uses TRBV7-8 and TRBJ2-1; D gene unclear. The CDR3 totals 16 residues. The V gene's germline CDR1 is SGHVS and CDR2 FQNEAQ. V gave up 5 bases and J gave up 3 bases, with 17 bases separating them. In DNA, the CDR3 is TGTGCCAGCAGCGTCGCCGGTTTTGGGATCTACAATGAGCAGTTCTTC. Translating it yields CASSVAGFGIYNEQFF.

This chain connects TRBV6-5 to TRBJ2-2; perhaps TRBD2 as D (5 bases). Germline values: CDR1 MNHEY, CDR2 SVGAGI. CDR3 length: 12 amino acids. V was clipped by 2 bases and J by 14 bases, with 12 bases between them. The DNA of the CDR3 is TGTGCCAGCAGTTACGGAGGAGGTCCCCTGTTTTTT. Its translation: CASSYGGGPLFF.

This clonotype has just a few counts. V is TRBV12-3 or TRBV12-4 and J is TRBJ2-3; no clear D. This CDR3 has 14 amino acids. Trimming took 2 bases from V and 5 from J, leaving 11 bases between them. In DNA, the CDR3 is TGTGCCAGCAGTTTATCTGGGGATCTAGATACGCAGTATTTT. It encodes CASSLSGDLDTQYF.

This clonotype was observed a handful of times. This sequence joins TRBV5-5 and TRBJ1-4; no firm D call. Germline CDR1 is SGHKS and CDR2 is YYEKEE (reference sequence). Trimming removed 0 bases from V and 1 base from J, with 7 bases in between. This CDR3 comprises 15 residues. The CDR3 DNA sequence: TGTGCCAGCAGCTTGGTGGCAGAAACTAATGAAAAACTGTTTTTT. It specifies CASSLVAETNEKLFF.

The chain is built from TRBV6-2 or TRBV6-3 and TRBJ2-3; perhaps TRBD1 as D (5 bases). This CDR3 has 14 amino acids. V was trimmed by 6 bases and J by 3 bases, leaving 13 bases between them. Germline V gene lookup returns CDR1 MNHEY and CDR2 SVGEGT. The CDR3 DNA follows: TGTGCCAGCAGCAACCATGGGGCGACAGATACGCAGTATTTT. Translation: CASSNHGATDTQYF.

The chain combines TRBV3-1 with TRBJ2-4, with D possibly matching TRBD1 (6 bases). V lost 1 base and J 7 bases, leaving 11 bases between the germline ends. Germline CDR1 reads LGHDT; CDR2 reads YNNKEL (reference sequence). CDR3 length equals 14 residues. The chain's CDR3 is CASSQVAGANIQYF. CDR3 in DNA: TGTGCCAGCAGCCAAGTGGCAGGGGCTAACATTCAGTACTTC.

The chain combines TRBV19 with TRBJ2-4, with 10 bases identical to TRBD2. The CDR3 runs to 19 residues. Germline lookup yields CDR1 LNHDA and CDR2 SQIVND (reference sequence). Trimming cost V 1 base and J 2 bases; bases outside gene matches: 11. The CDR3 bases are TGTGCCAGTAGTATAGGTTGGATAGCGGGAGGACGAACCAAAAACATTCAGTACTTC. Translation: CASSIGWIAGGRTKNIQYF.

About this clonotype itself: This may stem from a read error, because a much larger clone lies one nucleotide away. The chain employs TRBV29-1 and TRBJ1-2; 8 bases match TRBD1. CDR1 and CDR2 from the germline V gene are SQVTM and ANQGSEA. The CDR3 has 11 amino acids. CDR3 nucleotides: TGCAGCGTGCAGGGGGCGGGAGGCTCCACCTTC. As protein: CSVQGAGGSTF.

This clonotype came up a few times. The chain combines TRBV7-9 with TRBJ2-1, with TRBD1 matching over 10 bases. V lost 2 bases to trimming and J lost 4 bases; unmatched junction nucleotides: 5. There are 16 residues in the CDR3. In germline, CDR1 is SEHNR, CDR2 FQNEAQ (reference sequence). CDR3 residues: CASSLRQGAEYNEQFF. CDR3 DNA sequence: TGTGCCAGCAGCTTACGACAGGGGGCGGAGTACAATGAGCAGTTCTTC.

The chain links TRBV5-1 to TRBJ2-3, with D possibly being TRBD2 (6 bases). Germline V CDR1 and CDR2: SGHRS, YFSETQ. The V end was cut by 7 bases, the J end by 5 bases, with 17 bases between. The CDR3 runs to 14 residues. The CDR3 reads CASLLSGPGDTQYF. The DNA of the CDR3 is TGCGCCAGCCTACTTAGCGGCCCCGGAGATACGCAGTATTTT.

This clonotype was recorded at least ten times. The chain links TRBV20-1 to TRBJ2-7, with no clear D. Germline assignment: CDR1 DFQATT and CDR2 SNEGSKA (reference sequence). The CDR3 length is 12 residues. V lost 4 bases and J 2 bases, leaving 9 bases between the germline ends. CDR3 in amino acids: CSATPETYEQYF. The DNA for the CDR3 is TGCAGTGCTACGCCTGAGACCTACGAGCAGTACTTC.

The chain couples TRBV20-1 to TRBJ1-1; no clear D gene. V lost 6 bases and J lost 8, with 16 bases in between. The CDR3 is made up of 12 amino acids. Germline loops: CDR1 DFQATT, CDR2 SNEGSKA (reference sequence). The CDR3 DNA follows: TGCAGTGCCGATTGGGCCGACAAGGAAGCTTTCTTT. This gives the protein CSADWADKEAFF.

The CDR3 bases are TGCGCCAGCAGCCAAGGACCGGGACAATCGAACACCGGGGAGCTGTTTTTT. Amino acid sequence: CASSQGPGQSNTGELFF. This chain links TRBV4-3 with TRBJ2-2, with a possible D match to TRBD1 (6 bases). Trimming pared 1 base from V and 0 bases from J, leaving 12 bases between. The CDR3 is 17 residues long. Germline V gene lookup returns CDR1 LGHNA and CDR2 YSLEER.

This clonotype was recorded many times. The chain employs TRBV5-3 and TRBJ2-7; 10 bases align to TRBD1. TRBV5-3 is an ORF; its function is uncertain. CDR3 length: 16 residues. Trimming removed 8 bases from V and 0 bases from J; junction bases left unmatched: 11. As DNA, the CDR3 is TGTGCCAGTCTCCAACCCGGGACAGGGGCCTCCTACGAGCAGTACTTC. Its protein product is CASLQPGTGASYEQYF.

V is TRBV3-1 and J is TRBJ2-7, with D perhaps TRBD2 (6 bases). Per germline, CDR1 LGHDT and CDR2 YNNKEL (reference sequence). The CDR3 covers 13 residues. V lost 4 bases, J lost 6 bases, and 13 bases lay in between. In DNA, the CDR3 is TGTGCCAGCAGCCTCCGGGACTTTGCCGAGCAGTACTTC. Protein sequence: CASSLRDFAEQYF.

This clonotype has a handful of counts. The J gene is TRBJ2-7, the V gene TRBV6-5, with 10 bases identical to TRBD1. Germline V CDR1 and CDR2: MNHEY, SVGAGI. The CDR3 loop spans 15 amino acids. J lost 6 bases, V lost 0 bases, and 5 bases had no gene match. CDR3 in amino acids: CASSYSGTGVSEQYF. The CDR3 nucleotides are TGTGCCAGCAGTTACTCCGGGACAGGGGTTTCCGAGCAGTACTTC.

The V call is TRBV11-3, the J call TRBJ2-1; 9 nucleotides agree with TRBD1. V lost 4 bases and J lost 6; bases outside the gene matches: 7. The CDR3 loop spans 15 amino acids. Germline V CDR1 and CDR2: SGHNT, YENEEA. CDR3: CASSSGTGKSNEQFF. The CDR3 coding sequence is TGTGCCAGCAGCTCAGGGACAGGGAAGTCCAATGAGCAGTTCTTC.

V usage is TRBV5-1 and J usage is TRBJ1-3; D gene unclear. The CDR3 sequence is 14 residues long. Trimming stripped 5 bases from V and 0 bases from J, with 9 bases between. CDR1 and CDR2 from the germline V gene are SGHRS and YFSETQ. The CDR3, as DNA: TGCGCCAGCAGGGTCACGTACTCTGGAAACACCATATATTTT. It specifies CASRVTYSGNTIYF.

The chain carries TRBV7-2 and TRBJ2-5; D may match TRBD1 or TRBD2 (5 bases each). This CDR3 region has 16 residues. Germline loops: CDR1 SGHTA, CDR2 FQGNSA. Trimming took off 2 bases at V and 2 bases at J, with 15 bases between the two ends. The DNA for the CDR3 is TGTGCCAGCAGCTTATTAGGGACGGTCGCTCAAGAGACCCAGTACTTC. This translates into CASSLLGTVAQETQYF.

This clonotype came up a few times. V is TRBV15 and J is TRBJ2-2; D is perhaps TRBD1 or TRBD2 (6 bases each). CDR1 and CDR2 (germline): LNHNV, YYDKDF (reference sequence). V was trimmed by 1 base and J by 1 base, leaving 13 bases between them. The CDR3 has 17 residues. The CDR3 sequence: CATSRGPRGRNTGELFF. The CDR3 DNA is TGTGCCACCAGCAGAGGGCCCCGGGGGCGGAACACCGGGGAGCTGTTTTTT.

The chain is built from TRBV5-1 and TRBJ2-7, with 10 bases fitting TRBD1. The CDR3 has 14 amino acids. Unmatched junction bases numbered 8, after V lost 2 bases and J lost 9 bases. Germline V CDR1 and CDR2: SGHRS, YFSETQ. CDR3 sequence reads: CASSFGTGEYGQYF. The CDR3 region has the DNA TGCGCCAGCAGCTTTGGGACAGGGGAGTATGGGCAGTACTTC.